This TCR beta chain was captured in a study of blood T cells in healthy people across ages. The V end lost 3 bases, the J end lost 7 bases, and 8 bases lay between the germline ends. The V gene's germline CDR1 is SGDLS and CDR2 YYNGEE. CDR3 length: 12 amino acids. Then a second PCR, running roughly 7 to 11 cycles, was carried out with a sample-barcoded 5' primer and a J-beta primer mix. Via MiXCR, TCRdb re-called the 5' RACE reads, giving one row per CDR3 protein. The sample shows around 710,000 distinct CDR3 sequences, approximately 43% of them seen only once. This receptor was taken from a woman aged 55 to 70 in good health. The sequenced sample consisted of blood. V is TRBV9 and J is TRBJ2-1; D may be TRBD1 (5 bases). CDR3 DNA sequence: TGTGCCAGCAGCGACAGGTGGAATGAGCAGTTCTTC. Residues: CASSDRWNEQFF.